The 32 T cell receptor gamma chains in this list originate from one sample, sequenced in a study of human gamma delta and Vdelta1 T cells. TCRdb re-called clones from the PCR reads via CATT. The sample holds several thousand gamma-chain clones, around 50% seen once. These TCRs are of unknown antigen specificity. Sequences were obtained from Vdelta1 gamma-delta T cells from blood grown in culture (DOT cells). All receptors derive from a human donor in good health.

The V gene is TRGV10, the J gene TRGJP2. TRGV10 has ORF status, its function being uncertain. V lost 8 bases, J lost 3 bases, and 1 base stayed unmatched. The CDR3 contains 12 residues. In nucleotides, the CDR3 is TGTGCTGCGTGGGGTAGTGATTGGATCAAGACGTTT. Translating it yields CAAWGSDWIKTF.

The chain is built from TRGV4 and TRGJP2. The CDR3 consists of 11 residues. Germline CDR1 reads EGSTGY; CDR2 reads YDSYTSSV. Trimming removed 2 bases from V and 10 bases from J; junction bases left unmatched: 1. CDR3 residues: CATWDVWIKTF. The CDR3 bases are TGTGCCACCTGGGATGTTTGGATCAAGACGTTT.

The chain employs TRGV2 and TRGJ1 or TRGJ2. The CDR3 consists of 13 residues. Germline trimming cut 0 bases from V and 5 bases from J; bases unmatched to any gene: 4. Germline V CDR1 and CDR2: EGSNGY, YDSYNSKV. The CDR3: CATWDGVNYKKLF. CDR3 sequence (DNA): TGTGCCACCTGGGACGGGGTAAATTATAAGAAACTCTTT.

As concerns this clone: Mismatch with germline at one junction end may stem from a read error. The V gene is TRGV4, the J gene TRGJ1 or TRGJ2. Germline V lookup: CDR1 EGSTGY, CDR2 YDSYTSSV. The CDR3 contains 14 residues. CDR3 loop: CATWYGPFYYKKLF. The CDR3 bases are TGTGCCACCTGGTATGGGCCATTTTATTATAAGAAACTCTTT.

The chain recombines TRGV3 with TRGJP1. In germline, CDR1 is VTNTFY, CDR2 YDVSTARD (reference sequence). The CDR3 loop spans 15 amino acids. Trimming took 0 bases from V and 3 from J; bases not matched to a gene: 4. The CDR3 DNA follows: TGTGCCACCTGGGACAGGCTACCCACTGGTTGGTTCAAGATATTT. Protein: CATWDRLPTGWFKIF.

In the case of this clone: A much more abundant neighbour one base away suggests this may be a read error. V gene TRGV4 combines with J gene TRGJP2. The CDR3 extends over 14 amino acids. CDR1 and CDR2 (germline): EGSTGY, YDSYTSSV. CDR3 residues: CATWDGHRDWNKTF. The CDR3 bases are TGTGCCACCTGGGATGGGCATCGTGATTGGAACAAGACGTTT.

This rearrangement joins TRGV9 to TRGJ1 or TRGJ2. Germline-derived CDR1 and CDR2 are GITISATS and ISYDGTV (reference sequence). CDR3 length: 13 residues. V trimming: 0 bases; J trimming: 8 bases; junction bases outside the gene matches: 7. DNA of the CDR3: TGTGCCTTGTGGGAGGTGCCAAGGGATAAGAAACTCTTT. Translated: CALWEVPRDKKLF.

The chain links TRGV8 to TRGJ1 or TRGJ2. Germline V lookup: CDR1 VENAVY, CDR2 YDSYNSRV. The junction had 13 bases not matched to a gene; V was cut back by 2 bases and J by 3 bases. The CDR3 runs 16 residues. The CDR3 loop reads CATWDNRSRSYYKKLF. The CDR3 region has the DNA TGTGCCACCTGGGATAACCGTTCTCGTTCTTATTATAAGAAACTCTTT.

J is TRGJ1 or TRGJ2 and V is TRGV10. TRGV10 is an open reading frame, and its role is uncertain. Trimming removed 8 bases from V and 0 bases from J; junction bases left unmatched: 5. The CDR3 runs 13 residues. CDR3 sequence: CAAWAPNYYKKLF. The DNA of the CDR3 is TGTGCTGCGTGGGCCCCGAATTATTATAAGAAACTCTTT.

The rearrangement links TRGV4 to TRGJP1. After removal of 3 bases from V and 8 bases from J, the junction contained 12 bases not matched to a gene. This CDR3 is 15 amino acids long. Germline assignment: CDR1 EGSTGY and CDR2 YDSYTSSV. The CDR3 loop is CATWDQRDVGWFKIF. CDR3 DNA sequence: TGTGCCACCTGGGATCAGCGGGATGTGGGTTGGTTCAAGATATTT.

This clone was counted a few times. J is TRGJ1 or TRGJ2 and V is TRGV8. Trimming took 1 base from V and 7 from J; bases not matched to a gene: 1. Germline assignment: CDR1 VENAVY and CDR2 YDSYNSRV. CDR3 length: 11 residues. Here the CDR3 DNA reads TGTGCCACCTGGGATAGCTATAAGAAACTCTTT. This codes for CATWDSYKKLF.

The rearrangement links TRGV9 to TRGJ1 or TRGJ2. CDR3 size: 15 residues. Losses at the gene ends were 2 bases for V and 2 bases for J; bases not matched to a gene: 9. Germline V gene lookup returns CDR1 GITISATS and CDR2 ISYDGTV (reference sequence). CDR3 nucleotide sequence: TGTGCCTTGTGGGAGGCCCACCCCCATTATTATAAGAAACTCTTT. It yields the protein CALWEAHPHYYKKLF.

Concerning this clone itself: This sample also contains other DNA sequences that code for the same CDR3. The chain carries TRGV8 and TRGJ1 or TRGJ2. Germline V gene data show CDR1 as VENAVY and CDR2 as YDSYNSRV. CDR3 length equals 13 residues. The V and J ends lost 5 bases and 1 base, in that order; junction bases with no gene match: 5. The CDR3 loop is CATWVQNYYKKLF. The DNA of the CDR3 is TGTGCCACCTGGGTCCAAAATTATTATAAGAAACTCTTT.

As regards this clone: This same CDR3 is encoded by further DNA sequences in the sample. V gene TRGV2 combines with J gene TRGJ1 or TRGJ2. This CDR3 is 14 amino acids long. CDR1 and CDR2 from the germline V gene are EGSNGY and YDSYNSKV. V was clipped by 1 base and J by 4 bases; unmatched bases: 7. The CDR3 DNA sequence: TGTGCCACCTGGGACGGAAGAGGGTATTATAAGAAACTCTTT. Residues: CATWDGRGYYKKLF.

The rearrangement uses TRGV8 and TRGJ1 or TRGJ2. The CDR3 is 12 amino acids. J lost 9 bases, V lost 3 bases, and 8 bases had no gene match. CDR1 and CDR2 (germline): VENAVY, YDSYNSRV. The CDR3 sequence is CATWDSNSKKLF. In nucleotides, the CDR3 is TGTGCCACCTGGGATTCGAATAGTAAGAAACTCTTT.

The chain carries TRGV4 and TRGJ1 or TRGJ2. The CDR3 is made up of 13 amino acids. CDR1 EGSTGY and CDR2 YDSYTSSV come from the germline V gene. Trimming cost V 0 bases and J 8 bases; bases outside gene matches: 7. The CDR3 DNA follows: TGTGCCACCTGGGATGGGCCGAGTGATAAGAAACTCTTT. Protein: CATWDGPSDKKLF.

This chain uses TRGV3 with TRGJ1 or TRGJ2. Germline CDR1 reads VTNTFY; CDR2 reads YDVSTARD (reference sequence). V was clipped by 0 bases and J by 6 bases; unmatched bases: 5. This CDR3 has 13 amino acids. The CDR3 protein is CATWDRRFYKKLF. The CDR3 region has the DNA TGTGCCACCTGGGACAGGCGTTTTTATAAGAAACTCTTT.

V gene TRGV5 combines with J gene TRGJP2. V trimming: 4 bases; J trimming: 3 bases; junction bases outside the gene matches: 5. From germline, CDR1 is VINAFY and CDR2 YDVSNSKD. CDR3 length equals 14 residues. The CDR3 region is CATWECGSDWIKTF. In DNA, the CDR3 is TGTGCCACCTGGGAATGCGGTAGTGATTGGATCAAGACGTTT.

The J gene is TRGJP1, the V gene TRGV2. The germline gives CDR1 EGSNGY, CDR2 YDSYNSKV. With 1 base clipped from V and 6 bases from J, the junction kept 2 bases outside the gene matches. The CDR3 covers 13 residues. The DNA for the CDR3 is TGTGCCACCTGGGACGGCCCTGGTTGGTTCAAGATATTT. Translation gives CATWDGPGWFKIF.

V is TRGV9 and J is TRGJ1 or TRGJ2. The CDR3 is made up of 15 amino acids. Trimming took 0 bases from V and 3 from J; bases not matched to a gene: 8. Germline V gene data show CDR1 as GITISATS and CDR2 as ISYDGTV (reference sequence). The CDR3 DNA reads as TGTGCCTTGTGGGAGGTGTTTATTGGTTATTATAAGAAACTCTTT. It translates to CALWEVFIGYYKKLF.

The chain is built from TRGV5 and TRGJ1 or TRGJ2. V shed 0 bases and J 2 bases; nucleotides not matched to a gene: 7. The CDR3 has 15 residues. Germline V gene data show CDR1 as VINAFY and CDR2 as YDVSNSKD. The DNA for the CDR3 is TGTGCCACCTGGGACAGGCCGGGGCATTATTATAAGAAACTCTTT. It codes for CATWDRPGHYYKKLF.

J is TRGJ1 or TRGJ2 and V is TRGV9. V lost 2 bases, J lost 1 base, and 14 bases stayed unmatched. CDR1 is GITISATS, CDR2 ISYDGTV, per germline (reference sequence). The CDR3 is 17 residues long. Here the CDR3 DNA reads TGTGCCTTGTGGGAGGCGCAACCATTAAAAAATTATTATAAGAAACTCTTT. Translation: CALWEAQPLKNYYKKLF.

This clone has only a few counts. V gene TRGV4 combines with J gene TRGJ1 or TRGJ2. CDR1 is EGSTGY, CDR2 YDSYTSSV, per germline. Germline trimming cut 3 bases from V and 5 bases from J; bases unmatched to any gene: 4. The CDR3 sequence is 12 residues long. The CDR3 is CATWDRDYKKLF. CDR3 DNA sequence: TGTGCCACCTGGGATCGGGATTATAAGAAACTCTTT.

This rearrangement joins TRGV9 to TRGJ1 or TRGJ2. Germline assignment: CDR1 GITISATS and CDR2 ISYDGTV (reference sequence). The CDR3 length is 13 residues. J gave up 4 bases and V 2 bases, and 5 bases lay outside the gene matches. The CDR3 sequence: CALWEGIYYKKLF. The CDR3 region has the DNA TGTGCCTTGTGGGAGGGGATATATTATAAGAAACTCTTT.

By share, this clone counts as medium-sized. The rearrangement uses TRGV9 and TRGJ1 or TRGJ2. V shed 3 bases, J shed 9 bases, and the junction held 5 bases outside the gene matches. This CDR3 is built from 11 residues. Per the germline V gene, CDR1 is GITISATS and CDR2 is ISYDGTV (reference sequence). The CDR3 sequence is CALWEFGKKLF. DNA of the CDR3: TGTGCCTTGTGGGAGTTTGGTAAGAAACTCTTT.

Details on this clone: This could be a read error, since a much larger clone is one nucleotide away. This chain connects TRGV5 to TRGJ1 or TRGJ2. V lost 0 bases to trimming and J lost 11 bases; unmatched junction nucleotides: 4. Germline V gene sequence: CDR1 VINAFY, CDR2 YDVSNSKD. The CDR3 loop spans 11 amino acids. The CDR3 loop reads CATWDRPQKLF. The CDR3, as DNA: TGTGCCACCTGGGACAGGCCCCAGAAACTCTTT.

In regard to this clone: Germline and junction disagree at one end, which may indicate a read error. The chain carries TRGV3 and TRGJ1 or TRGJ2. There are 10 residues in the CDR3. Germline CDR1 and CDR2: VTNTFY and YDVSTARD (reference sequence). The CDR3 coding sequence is TGTGCCACCTGGGTTCGAAAGAAACTCTTC. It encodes CATWVRKKLF.

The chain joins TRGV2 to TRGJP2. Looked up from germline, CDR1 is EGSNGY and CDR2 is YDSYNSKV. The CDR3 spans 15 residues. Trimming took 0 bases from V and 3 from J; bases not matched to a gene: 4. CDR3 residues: CATWDGNRSDWIKTF. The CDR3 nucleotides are TGTGCCACCTGGGACGGGAACCGTAGTGATTGGATCAAGACGTTT.

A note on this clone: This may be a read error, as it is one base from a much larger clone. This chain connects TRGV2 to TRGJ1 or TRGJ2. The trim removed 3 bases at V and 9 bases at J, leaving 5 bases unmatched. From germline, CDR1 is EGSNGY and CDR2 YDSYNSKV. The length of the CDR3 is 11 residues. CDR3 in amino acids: CATWDSFKKLF. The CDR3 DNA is TGTGCCACCTGGGACAGTTTTAAGAAACTCTTT.

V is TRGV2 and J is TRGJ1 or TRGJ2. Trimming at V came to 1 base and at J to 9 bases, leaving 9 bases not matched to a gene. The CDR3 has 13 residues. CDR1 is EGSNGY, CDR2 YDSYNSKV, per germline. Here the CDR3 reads CATWDGRFLKKLF. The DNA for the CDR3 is TGTGCCACCTGGGACGGCCGGTTCCTTAAGAAACTCTTT.

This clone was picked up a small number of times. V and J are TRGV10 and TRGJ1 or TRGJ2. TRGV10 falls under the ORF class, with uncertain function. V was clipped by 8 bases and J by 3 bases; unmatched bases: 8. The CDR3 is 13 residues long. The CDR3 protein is CAAWDFAYYKKLF. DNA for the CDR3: TGTGCTGCGTGGGATTTCGCTTATTATAAGAAACTCTTT.

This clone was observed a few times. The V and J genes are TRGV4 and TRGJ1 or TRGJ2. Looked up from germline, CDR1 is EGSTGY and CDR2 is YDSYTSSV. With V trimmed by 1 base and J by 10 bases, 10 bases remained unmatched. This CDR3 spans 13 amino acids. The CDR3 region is CATWDGIEGKKLF. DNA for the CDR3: TGTGCCACCTGGGATGGAATAGAGGGAAAGAAACTCTTT.